Following are 29 T cell receptor beta chains from one sample sequenced in a study of shared clonotypes between healthy human individuals. The assay was immunoSEQ multiplex PCR, and TCRdb's table has in-frame clones only and misses some. The repertoire holds over 950,000 clones, about 72% seen once, with 0.89% in the top ten. Material for sequencing was memory CD4+ T cells from PBMCs. Sample subset: CD45RA-negative fraction. Receptors were obtained from a man between 18 and 29 years old in good health. Some clones in this sample may be carry-over from other donors' samples.

This clone was recorded a few times. V and J are TRBV7-3 and TRBJ2-5, with D tentatively TRBD1 (6 bases). CDR1 is SGHTA and CDR2 is FQGTGA in the germline V gene. This CDR3 spans 13 amino acids. V lost 5 bases to trimming and J lost 5 bases, with 12 bases between them. The CDR3 loop is CASSPTRGETQYF. DNA for the CDR3: TGTGCCAGCAGCCCTACTAGGGGGGAGACCCAGTACTTC.

This chain joins TRBV11-2 and TRBJ2-2; D may be TRBD2 (5 bases). The CDR3 is made up of 16 amino acids. Germline CDR1 reads SGHAT; CDR2 reads FQNNGV. V was shortened by 1 base and J by 0 bases, with 9 bases between the two germline ends. CDR3 coding DNA: TGTGCCAGCAGCTTAGTAGCGTTCGCGAACACCGGGGAGCTGTTTTTT. Protein product: CASSLVAFANTGELFF.

A remark on this clone: It is likely a read error: a sequence one base away is far more abundant. In the same sample, other DNA sequences code for this CDR3. This rearrangement joins TRBV6-6 to TRBJ1-1; perhaps TRBD1 as D (6 bases). The CDR3 is made up of 13 amino acids. The V end lost 5 bases, the J end lost 1 base, and 8 bases lay between the germline ends. Germline loops: CDR1 MNHNY, CDR2 SVGAGI (reference sequence). The CDR3 coding sequence is TGTGCCAGCAGTCGGACAGAGAACACTGAAGCTTTCTTT. Translated, it gives CASSRTENTEAFF.

This chain links TRBV10-3 with TRBJ2-2; D is perhaps TRBD2 (6 bases). This CDR3 comprises 16 residues. V was cut by 6 bases and J by 0 bases, with 14 bases left in between. Germline values: CDR1 ENHRY, CDR2 SYGVKD. CDR3 region: CAIRFLRGPNTGELFF. CDR3 nucleotides: TGTGCCATCAGATTTTTGCGGGGCCCGAACACCGGGGAGCTGTTTTTT.

This chain joins TRBV28 and TRBJ2-1; 10 bases are a match to TRBD2. Germline V lookup: CDR1 MDHEN, CDR2 SYDVKM. J gave up 4 bases and V 3 bases, and 3 bases lay outside the gene matches. This CDR3 is 15 amino acids long. CDR3 sequence (DNA): TGTGCCAGCAGTTTCCTAGCGGGAGTTTACAATGAGCAGTTCTTC. Translation gives CASSFLAGVYNEQFF.

The chain carries TRBV28 and TRBJ2-7; no clear D gene. This CDR3 contains 13 residues. Trimming shortened V by 6 bases and J by 3 bases, and 12 bases separated the two germline ends. The germline V gene has CDR1 MDHEN and CDR2 SYDVKM. The CDR3, as DNA: TGTGCCAGCAGCAAGGCTCTGCGCTACGAGCAGTACTTC. It encodes CASSKALRYEQYF.

The chain uses TRBV11-1 and TRBJ1-5; 10 nucleotides match TRBD1. This CDR3 is 15 amino acids long. Germline V gives CDR1 SGHAT, CDR2 FQDESV (reference sequence). V was clipped by 4 bases and J by 8 bases; unmatched bases: 8. The CDR3 is CASSSTLGQGEPQHF. Here the CDR3 DNA reads TGTGCCAGCAGCTCTACCCTTGGACAGGGGGAGCCCCAGCATTTT. Complete variable domain (other parts from reference TRBV11-1 and TRBJ1-5): EAEVAQSPRYKITEKSQAVAFWCDPISGHATLYWYRQILGQGPELLVQFQDESVVDDSQLPKDRFSAERLKGVDSTLKIQPAELGDSAMYLCASSSTLGQGEPQHFGDGTRLSIL.

The chain carries TRBV19 and TRBJ1-2; no clear D. The CDR3 has 15 residues. The V gene lost 1 base and the J gene lost 4 bases, with 13 bases spanning the gap. CDR1 and CDR2 (germline): LNHDA, SQIVND (reference sequence). CDR3 sequence reads: CASSIAAVPSYGYTF. In nucleotides, the CDR3 is TGTGCCAGTAGTATAGCAGCCGTGCCGAGCTATGGCTACACCTTC.

Comment on this clone: This sample also contains other DNA sequences that code for the same CDR3. The chain joins TRBV7-2 to TRBJ2-7; 11 nucleotides match TRBD2. V lost 5 bases to trimming and J lost 4 bases; unmatched junction nucleotides: 7. Germline V gene data show CDR1 as SGHTA and CDR2 as FQGNSA. The CDR3 covers 15 residues. CDR3 amino acids: CASSPLAGGPYEQYF. DNA for the CDR3: TGTGCCAGCAGCCCCCTAGCGGGAGGCCCTTACGAGCAGTACTTC.

This clone was seen only once. At the DNA level, this CDR3 is encoded by other sequences in the same sample as well. The chain couples TRBV5-1 to TRBJ2-6; D gene ambiguous. From germline, CDR1 is SGHRS and CDR2 YFSETQ. CDR3 length equals 15 residues. V was clipped by 0 bases and J by 1 base, with 5 bases between them. The CDR3 bases are TGCGCCAGCAGCTTGGCTGTTTCTGGGGCCAACGTCCTGACTTTC. This gives the protein CASSLAVSGANVLTF.

A word on this clone: A read error is possible here, since a much larger clone lies one base away. The chain employs TRBV11-3 and TRBJ2-7; D might be TRBD1 or TRBD2, each matching 6 bases. V shed 1 base and J shed 2 bases, with 9 bases lying between them. CDR1 is SGHNT, CDR2 YENEEA, per germline. The CDR3 has 14 residues. This CDR3 reads CASSLGGAAYEQYF. Here the CDR3 DNA reads TGTGCCAGCAGCTTAGGGGGGGCCGCCTACGAGCAGTACTTC.

Concerning this clone: This specimen includes other DNA sequences encoding the same CDR3. The chain combines TRBV10-3 with TRBJ1-3; D ambiguous. Germline V gene data show CDR1 as ENHRY and CDR2 as SYGVKD. V dropped 4 bases and J dropped 1 base, with 8 bases sitting between them. This CDR3 contains 14 residues. The CDR3 nucleotides read TGTGCCATCAGTGGGACGGATTCTGGAAACACCATATATTTT. Translated: CAISGTDSGNTIYF.

The rearrangement joins TRBV4-1 to TRBJ1-5; 8 positions match TRBD1. Germline V gene sequence: CDR1 MGHRA, CDR2 YSYEKL. The V segment lost 1 base and the J segment 6 bases; nucleotides outside the gene matches: 5. The CDR3 is 15 amino acids. This CDR3 reads CASSQGTGLGQPQHF. The CDR3 DNA is TGCGCCAGCAGCCAAGGGACAGGGTTGGGTCAGCCCCAGCATTTT.

V usage is TRBV10-3 and J usage is TRBJ2-7, with unresolved D. This CDR3 has 11 residues. V shed 3 bases and J shed 6 bases, with 6 bases lying between them. The germline gives CDR1 ENHRY, CDR2 SYGVKD. The CDR3 is CAISDLSEQYF. The CDR3 DNA sequence: TGTGCCATCAGTGACCTGAGCGAGCAGTACTTC.

The chain recombines TRBV28 with TRBJ1-2, with TRBD1 identical over 9 bases. Germline V lookup: CDR1 MDHEN, CDR2 SYDVKM. CDR3 length: 18 amino acids. Trimming took 6 bases from V and 1 from J; bases not matched to a gene: 15. The CDR3 nucleotides are TGTGCCAGCAGGGGAACCGGGACAGGGTGGGTTATTAACTATGGCTACACCTTC. This translates into CASRGTGTGWVINYGYTF.

V is TRBV27 and J is TRBJ1-2, with D possibly TRBD1 on 5 matching bases. This CDR3 is built from 15 residues. V gave up 9 bases and J gave up 0 bases, with 17 bases separating them. In germline, CDR1 is MNHEY, CDR2 SMNVEV (reference sequence). Here the CDR3 reads CASSPRVATNYGYTF. The CDR3 nucleotides are TGTGCCAGTTCACCCAGGGTGGCGACTAACTATGGCTACACCTTC.

This clone was found a few times. J is TRBJ2-5 and V is TRBV30, with D perhaps given as TRBD1 or TRBD2 (5 bases each). V lost 8 bases and J 9 bases, leaving 19 bases between the germline ends. The CDR3 is 12 amino acids. Germline V gene lookup returns CDR1 GTSNPN and CDR2 SVGIG (reference sequence). In DNA, the CDR3 is TGTGCCGGAGAGACAGCTTGGCGGGCCCAGTACTTC. Its protein is CAGETAWRAQYF.

The chain uses TRBV27 and TRBJ2-7; D may be TRBD1 or TRBD2 (5 bases each). The CDR3 sequence is 13 residues long. The germline V gene encodes CDR1 MNHEY and CDR2 SMNVEV (reference sequence). The ends were cut back, 4 bases at V and 5 bases at J, with 12 bases in the middle. The CDR3 nucleotides read TGTGCCAGCAGTTCGGGACGTATGCACGAGCAGTACTTC. It translates to CASSSGRMHEQYF.

This clone was counted only a few times. V gene TRBV28 combines with J gene TRBJ1-1; D ambiguous. This CDR3 spans 12 amino acids. The germline CDR1 and CDR2 sequences are MDHEN and SYDVKM. V lost 6 bases, J lost 0 bases, and 5 bases lay in between. The CDR3 spells CASRRLNTEAFF. CDR3 nucleotides: TGTGCCAGCAGGCGGTTGAACACTGAAGCTTTCTTT.

This clone was detected a few times. V gene TRBV29-1 combines with J gene TRBJ1-1; the D gene is possibly TRBD1 (5 bases). Per the germline V gene, CDR1 is SQVTM and CDR2 is ANQGSEA. CDR3 length: 13 amino acids. Trimming took off 0 bases at V and 3 bases at J, with 8 bases between the two ends. The CDR3 reads CSVEDSGDTEAFF. Here the CDR3 DNA reads TGCAGCGTTGAAGACTCGGGGGACACTGAAGCTTTCTTT.

In the case of this clone: Other nucleotide sequences from this sample produce the same CDR3. The chain is built from TRBV27 and TRBJ2-5; TRBD1 aligns across 9 bases. The V and J ends lost 5 bases and 4 bases, in that order; junction bases with no gene match: 5. Germline loops: CDR1 MNHEY, CDR2 SMNVEV (reference sequence). CDR3 size: 14 residues. DNA for the CDR3: TGTGCCAGCAGTCCTCGGACAGGGGCAGAGACCCAGTACTTC. It is translated as CASSPRTGAETQYF.

This clone came up once. J is TRBJ1-5 and V is TRBV6-5; D is perhaps TRBD1 (6 bases). The length of the CDR3 is 14 residues. CDR1 is MNHEY, CDR2 SVGAGI, per germline. Trimming cost V 9 bases and J 7 bases, with 19 bases left between them. The CDR3 region has the DNA TGTGCCAGTGGTCCGGACAGCCCCGGACAGCCCCAGCATTTT. It is translated as CASGPDSPGQPQHF.

Regarding this clone: This may be a read error: a much more frequent sequence differs by one nucleotide. No conserved phenylalanine or tryptophan ends this CDR3, so it is likely a read error. The chain is built from TRBV30 and TRBJ1-5; D gene uncertain. The CDR3 has 13 amino acids. Trimming removed 2 bases from V and 4 bases from J, with 9 bases in between. In germline, CDR1 is GTSNPN, CDR2 SVGIG (reference sequence). Written as DNA, the CDR3 is TGTGCCTGGAGTCCTTCCTCAAATCAGCCCCAGCATTCT. Its protein is CAWSPSSNQPQHS.

The chain couples TRBV4-3 to TRBJ2-5; D could derive from TRBD1 or TRBD2 (5 bases each). Trimming removed 4 bases at V and 5 bases at J, with 14 bases between. CDR1 and CDR2 (germline): LGHNA, YSLEER. The CDR3 is made up of 14 amino acids. CDR3 nucleotide sequence: TGCGCCAGCAGCCCCCGGGCGTGGGACGAGACCCAGTACTTC. Its translation is CASSPRAWDETQYF.

Turning to this clone: This probably arose from a read error, given a far larger clone one base away. V usage is TRBV9 and J usage is TRBJ1-2, with D possibly being TRBD1 (5 bases). The ends were cut back, 5 bases at V and 4 bases at J, with 12 bases in the middle. The CDR3 loop spans 13 amino acids. From germline, CDR1 is SGDLS and CDR2 YYNGEE. CDR3: CASSPPGTYGYTF. CDR3 in DNA: TGTGCCAGCAGTCCCCCGGGGACCTATGGCTACACCTTC. The full variable domain, its missing parts supplied by reference TRBV9 and TRBJ1-2, is DSGVTQTPKHLITATGQRVTLRCSPRSGDLSVYWYQQSLDQGLQFLIQYYNGEERAKGNILERFSAQQFPDLHSELNLSSLELGDSALYFCASSPPGTYGYTFGSGTRLTVV.

The chain employs TRBV4-3 and TRBJ1-5; tentatively, D is TRBD1 (6 bases). The CDR3 runs 16 residues. Germline CDR1 reads LGHNA; CDR2 reads YSLEER. Trimming pared 0 bases from V and 4 bases from J, leaving 13 bases between. CDR3 sequence reads: CASSQDLRGLNQPQHF. In nucleotides, the CDR3 is TGCGCCAGCAGCCAAGATCTCAGGGGACTGAATCAGCCCCAGCATTTT.

This clone was seen a few times. The V and J genes are TRBV4-2 and TRBJ1-1; tentatively, D is TRBD1 (5 bases). Germline V CDR1 and CDR2: LGHNA, YNFKEQ. There are 14 residues in the CDR3. V was clipped by 4 bases and J by 1 base, with 10 bases between them. The CDR3, as DNA: TGTGCCAGCAGCCGTCCTGACAGGAACACTGAAGCTTTCTTT. Its protein product is CASSRPDRNTEAFF.

In the case of this clone: The identical CDR3 is also encoded by other nucleotide sequences in the sample. The chain couples TRBV28 to TRBJ2-7; TRBD1 aligns across 11 bases. The ends lost 5 bases at V and 3 bases at J; junction bases unmatched: 6. Germline V gene lookup returns CDR1 MDHEN and CDR2 SYDVKM. CDR3 length: 15 amino acids. The CDR3 reads CASSAPGQGVYEQYF. In DNA form, the CDR3 reads TGTGCCAGCAGTGCTCCGGGACAGGGGGTCTACGAGCAGTACTTC.

The gene calls are TRBV28 and TRBJ1-1; D is perhaps TRBD1 (5 bases). Germline-derived CDR1 and CDR2 are MDHEN and SYDVKM. The length of the CDR3 is 13 residues. Trimming cost V 8 bases and J 4 bases, with 14 bases left between them. The CDR3 DNA follows: TGTGCCAGCCGTCCCGCCGGGGGCACTGAAGCTTTCTTT. Translated: CASRPAGGTEAFF. The full variable domain, with the rest looked up from reference TRBV28 and TRBJ1-1, is DVKVTQSSRYLVKRTGEKVFLECVQDMDHENMFWYRQDPGLGLRLIYFSYDVKMKEKGDIPEGYSVSREKKERFSLILESASTNQTSMYLCASRPAGGTEAFFGQGTRLTVV.